This entry concerns a single T cell receptor (beta chain). Its antigen is as yet unknown. Collection occurred without any documented infections or immune events in donors. This sample is drawn from a study of identifying expanded T cells in peripheral blood. The CDR3 totals 14 residues. Trimming pared 3 bases from V and 1 base from J, leaving 9 bases between. Germline V gene sequence: CDR1 SEHNR, CDR2 FQNEAQ (reference sequence). TCRdb keeps only in-frame clones here, not all; method: immunoSEQ multiplex PCR. Of about 53,000 clones in the sample, over 75% were seen once. Study outcomes and limitations: Roughly 1.1 clones differed between technical replicates, versus around 15 and 19 over time.

The chain combines TRBV7-9 with TRBJ2-5; D not resolved. The sequenced sample consisted of blood. This TCR derives from a person aged 18 to 70 in good health. The CDR3 DNA reads as TGTGCCAGCAGCTTTTTGAACAGCCAAGAGACCCAGTACTTC. Translated: CASSFLNSQETQYF.